One and the same sample provided the 15 T cell receptor beta chains below, sequenced in a study of blood T cell repertoires in COVID-19. Some clones are missing from TCRdb's copy, which holds only in-frame ones; the method was immunoSEQ multiplex PCR. The profile covers more than 45,000 clones, with less than 95% appearing a single time and 2.5% to 4% taken by the ten largest. Sequencing was performed on peripheral blood. The source of these receptors is a human donor in a cohort sampled during active COVID-19.

CDR3 sequence (DNA): TGTGCCAGCAAGATACAGGGGGGGAACAATTCACCCCTCCACTTT. Its protein is CASKIQGGNNSPLHF. The rearrangement joins TRBV2 to TRBJ1-6; 8 bases line up with TRBD1. The V gene end was trimmed by 7 bases and the J gene end by 7 bases; junction bases not matched to a gene: 9. CDR1 and CDR2 (germline): SNHLY, FYNNEI. The CDR3 is 15 amino acids. The entire variable domain, with the rest obtained from reference TRBV2 and TRBJ1-6, is as follows: EPEVTQTPSHQVTQMGQEVILRCVPISNHLYFYWYRQILGQKVEFLVSFYNNEISEKSEIFDDQFSVERPDGSNFTLKIRSTKLEDSAMYFCASKIQGGNNSPLHFGNGTRLTVT.

The chain is built from TRBV5-1 and TRBJ1-1, with unresolved D. V shed 0 bases and J shed 5 bases, with 14 bases lying between them. This CDR3 is built from 15 residues. Germline assignment: CDR1 SGHRS and CDR2 YFSETQ. CDR3 in amino acids: CASSLASARGTEAFF. For the CDR3, the DNA is TGCGCCAGCAGCTTGGCCAGTGCCCGAGGGACTGAAGCTTTCTTT.

This chain joins TRBV5-1 and TRBJ2-5; 13 positions match TRBD2. Unmatched junction bases numbered 3, after V lost 0 bases and J lost 1 base. The CDR3 runs to 17 residues. Germline CDR1 SGHRS, CDR2 YFSETQ. CDR3 in amino acids: CASSLALAGGVQETQYF. The DNA of the CDR3 is TGCGCCAGCAGCTTGGCACTAGCGGGAGGGGTCCAAGAGACCCAGTACTTC.

The V and J genes are TRBV27 and TRBJ1-5; D is perhaps TRBD1 (5 bases). Trimming stripped 5 bases from V and 6 bases from J, with 17 bases between. The CDR3 loop spans 15 amino acids. Per germline, CDR1 MNHEY and CDR2 SMNVEV (reference sequence). The CDR3 spells CASSPGLWGGQPQHF. CDR3 bases: TGTGCCAGCAGTCCGGGGCTCTGGGGGGGTCAGCCCCAGCATTTT.

V gene TRBV2 combines with J gene TRBJ2-7; 8 bases align to TRBD1. Germline CDR1 and CDR2: SNHLY and FYNNEI. The CDR3 loop spans 16 amino acids. V lost 6 bases and J lost 0; bases outside the gene matches: 10. CDR3 coding DNA: TGTGCCAGCAGCGATAGGACAGGGCGAAGCTCCTACGAGCAGTACTTC. This gives the protein CASSDRTGRSSYEQYF.

This clone was seen a handful of times. The J gene is TRBJ1-6, the V gene TRBV5-1; no definite D call. CDR3 size: 17 residues. V was shortened by 0 bases and J by 0 bases, with 10 bases between the two germline ends. Germline CDR1 SGHRS, CDR2 YFSETQ. CDR3 protein: CASSLEPPSSYNSPLHF. The CDR3 region has the DNA TGCGCCAGCAGCTTGGAACCGCCCAGCTCCTATAATTCACCCCTCCACTTT. Combining the CDR3 with reference TRBV5-1 and TRBJ1-6 gives the whole variable domain KAGVTQTPRYLIKTRGQQVTLSCSPISGHRSVSWYQQTPGQGLQFLFEYFSETQRNKGNFPGRFSGRQFSNSRSEMNVSTLELGDSALYLCASSLEPPSSYNSPLHFGNGTRLTVT.

This chain connects TRBV5-4 to TRBJ2-1; possibly TRBD2 for D (6 bases). With 4 bases removed from V and 0 bases from J, the gap between germline ends came to 11 bases. The CDR3 runs to 15 residues. The germline V gene has CDR1 SGHNT and CDR2 YYREEE (reference sequence). The CDR3 coding sequence is TGTGCCAGCAGCCCGGAGGGACGCTCCTACAATGAGCAGTTCTTC. This gives the protein CASSPEGRSYNEQFF. Using reference TRBV5-4 and TRBJ2-1 for the parts outside the CDR3, the full variable domain is ETGVTQSPTHLIKTRGQQVTLRCSSQSGHNTVSWYQQALGQGPQFIFQYYREEENGRGNFPPRFSGLQFPNYSSELNVNALELDDSALYLCASSPEGRSYNEQFFGPGTRLTVL.

The chain links TRBV29-1 to TRBJ2-7; 12 nucleotides match TRBD2. The CDR3 is made up of 16 amino acids. Per the germline V gene, CDR1 is SQVTM and CDR2 is ANQGSEA. The trim removed 7 bases at V and 0 bases at J, leaving 10 bases unmatched. The CDR3: CSAHGTSGPNSYEQYF. The CDR3 region has the DNA TGCAGCGCTCACGGGACTAGCGGGCCTAACTCCTACGAGCAGTACTTC.

The chain employs TRBV15 and TRBJ1-5; tentative D call: TRBD1 (5 bases). This CDR3 spans 14 amino acids. Germline CDR1 is LNHNV and CDR2 is YYDKDF (reference sequence). Trimming pared 5 bases from V and 9 bases from J, leaving 17 bases between. CDR3 coding DNA: TGTGCCACCAGCGGTGGGGGGTGGCCATGGCCCCAGCATTTT. Protein: CATSGGGWPWPQHF.

This clone was detected only once. The chain combines TRBV4-1 with TRBJ1-5; tentatively, D is TRBD1 (5 bases). Germline-derived CDR1 and CDR2 are MGHRA and YSYEKL. Trimming left V 0 bases short and J 2 bases short, with 11 bases between. There are 16 residues in the CDR3. CDR3 nucleotide sequence: TGCGCCAGCAGCCAAGATATTGGCAGGGGCAATCAGCCCCAGCATTTT. This codes for CASSQDIGRGNQPQHF.

This sequence joins TRBV10-3 and TRBJ2-2, with D maybe TRBD1 (5 bases). Germline CDR1 is ENHRY and CDR2 is SYGVKD. V shed 2 bases and J shed 2 bases, with 12 bases lying between them. This CDR3 spans 16 amino acids. CDR3 loop: CAISEVVGANTGELFF. The CDR3, as DNA: TGTGCCATCAGTGAGGTCGTAGGGGCCAACACCGGGGAGCTGTTTTTT.

The chain is built from TRBV7-3 and TRBJ2-2; tentative D call: TRBD1 (5 bases). Trimming removed 5 bases from V and 3 bases from J, with 7 bases in between. The CDR3 is made up of 13 amino acids. Germline V gives CDR1 SGHTA, CDR2 FQGTGA. This CDR3 reads CASSARDTGELFF. In DNA form, the CDR3 reads TGTGCCAGCAGCGCCAGGGACACCGGGGAGCTGTTTTTT. The complete variable domain, with remaining parts taken from reference TRBV7-3 and TRBJ2-2, reads GAGVSQTPSNKVTEKGKYVELRCDPISGHTALYWYRQSLGQGPEFLIYFQGTGAADDSGLPNDRFFAVRPEGSVSTLKIQRTERGDSAVYLCASSARDTGELFFGEGSRLTVL.

The rearrangement joins TRBV13 to TRBJ2-7; D not certain. CDR3 length equals 17 residues. The V gene's germline CDR1 is PRHDT and CDR2 FYEKMQ (reference sequence). V gave up 5 bases and J gave up 0 bases, with 20 bases separating them. CDR3 nucleotides: TGTGCCAGCAGCCTCAGACCCGGAGCCTCGAGCTCCTACGAGCAGTACTTC. Residues: CASSLRPGASSSYEQYF.

This sequence joins TRBV7-9 and TRBJ1-6; maybe TRBD1 (6 bases). This CDR3 contains 14 residues. V was trimmed by 6 bases and J by 6 bases, leaving 12 bases between them. Germline values: CDR1 SEHNR, CDR2 FQNEAQ (reference sequence). In DNA form, the CDR3 reads TGTGCCAGCAGGATGGACAGAGTTAATTCACCCCTCCACTTT. It yields the protein CASRMDRVNSPLHF.

This chain uses TRBV30 with TRBJ1-1, with 7 bases fitting TRBD1. Germline V lookup: CDR1 GTSNPN, CDR2 SVGIG (reference sequence). CDR3 length equals 13 residues. The CDR3 bases are TGTGTCTTCCTTCTTGACAGGGCCGGGGGAGCTTTCTTT. Translated, it gives CVFLLDRAGGAFF.